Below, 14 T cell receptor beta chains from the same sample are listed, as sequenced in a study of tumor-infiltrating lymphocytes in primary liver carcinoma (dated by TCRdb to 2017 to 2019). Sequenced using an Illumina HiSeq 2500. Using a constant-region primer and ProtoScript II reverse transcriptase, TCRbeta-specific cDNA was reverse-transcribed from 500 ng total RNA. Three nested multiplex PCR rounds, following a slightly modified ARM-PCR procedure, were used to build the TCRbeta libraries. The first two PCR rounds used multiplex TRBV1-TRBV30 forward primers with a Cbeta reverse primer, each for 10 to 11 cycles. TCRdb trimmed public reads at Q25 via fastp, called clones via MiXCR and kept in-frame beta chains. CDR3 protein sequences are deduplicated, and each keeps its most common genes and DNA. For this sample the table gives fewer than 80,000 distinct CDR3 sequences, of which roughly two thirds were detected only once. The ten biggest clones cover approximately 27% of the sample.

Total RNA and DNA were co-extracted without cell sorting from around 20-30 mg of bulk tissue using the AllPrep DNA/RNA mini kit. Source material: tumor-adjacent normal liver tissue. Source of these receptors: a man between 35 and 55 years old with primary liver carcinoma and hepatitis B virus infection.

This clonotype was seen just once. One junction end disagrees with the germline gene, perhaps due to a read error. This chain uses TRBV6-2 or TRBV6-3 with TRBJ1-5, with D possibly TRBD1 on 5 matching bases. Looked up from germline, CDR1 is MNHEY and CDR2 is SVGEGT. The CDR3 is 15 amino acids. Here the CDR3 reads CANTLDSCSNQPRHF. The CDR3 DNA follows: TGTGCCAACACCCTCGACAGTTGTAGCAATCAGCCCCGGCATTTT.

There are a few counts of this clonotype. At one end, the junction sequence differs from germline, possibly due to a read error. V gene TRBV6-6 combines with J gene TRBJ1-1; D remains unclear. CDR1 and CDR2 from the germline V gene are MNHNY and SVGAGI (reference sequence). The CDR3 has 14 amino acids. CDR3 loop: CAGSYLRHNTEAFF. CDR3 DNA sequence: TGTGCCGGCAGTTACCTTAGACACAACACTGAAGCTTTCTTT.

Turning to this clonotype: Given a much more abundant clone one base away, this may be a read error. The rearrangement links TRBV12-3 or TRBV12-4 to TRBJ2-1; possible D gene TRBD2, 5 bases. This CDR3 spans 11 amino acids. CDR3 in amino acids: CANSKEAEQFF. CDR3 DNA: TGTGCCAACAGTAAGGAGGCAGAGCAGTTCTTC.

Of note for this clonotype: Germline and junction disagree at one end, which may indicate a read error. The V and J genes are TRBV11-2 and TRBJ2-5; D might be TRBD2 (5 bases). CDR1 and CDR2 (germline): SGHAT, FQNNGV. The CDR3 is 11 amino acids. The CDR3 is CASNRGETQYF. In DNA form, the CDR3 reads TGTGCCAGCAACCGGGGAGAGACGCAGTACTTC.

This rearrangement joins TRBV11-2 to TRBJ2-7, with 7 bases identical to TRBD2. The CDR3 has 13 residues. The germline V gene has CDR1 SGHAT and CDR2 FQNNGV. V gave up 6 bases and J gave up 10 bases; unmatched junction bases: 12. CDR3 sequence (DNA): TGTGCCAGCAGTAGGGAGGGCCTTTACGGACAGTACTTC. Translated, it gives CASSREGLYGQYF.

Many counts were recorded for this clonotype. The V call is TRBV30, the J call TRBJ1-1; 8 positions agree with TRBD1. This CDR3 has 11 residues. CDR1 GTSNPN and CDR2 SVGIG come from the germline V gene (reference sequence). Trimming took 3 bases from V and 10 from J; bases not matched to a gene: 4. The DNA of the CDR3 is TGTGCCTGGAGAGGGGGACAGGTAGCTTTCTTT. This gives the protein CAWRGGQVAFF.

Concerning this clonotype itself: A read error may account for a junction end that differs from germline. The CDR3 nucleotides read TGTGCCAGCACCGTCGGCTGGAGGGCCTTACGGACCGGAGAGCTGTTTTTT. The encoded protein is CASTVGWRALRTGELFF. The chain couples TRBV13 to TRBJ2-2; tentative D call: TRBD2 (6 bases). The CDR3 contains 17 residues. Germline CDR1 and CDR2: PRHDT and FYEKMQ (reference sequence).

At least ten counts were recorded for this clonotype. The CDR3 loop reads CASSAPGQGVTYEQYF. The CDR3, as DNA: TGTGCCAGCAGTGCCCCGGGACAGGGGGTTACCTACGAGCAGTACTTC. This chain uses TRBV28 with TRBJ2-7; TRBD1 matches 11 bases. Germline CDR1 MDHEN, CDR2 SYDVKM. CDR3 length: 16 amino acids. The V gene end was trimmed by 5 bases and the J gene end by 2 bases; junction bases not matched to a gene: 8.

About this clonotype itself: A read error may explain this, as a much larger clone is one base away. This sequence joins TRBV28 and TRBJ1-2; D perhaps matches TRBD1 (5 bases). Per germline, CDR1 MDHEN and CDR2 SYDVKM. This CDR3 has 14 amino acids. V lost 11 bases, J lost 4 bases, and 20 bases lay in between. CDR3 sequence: CAGVRGKFRYGYTF. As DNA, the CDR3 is TGTGCCGGCGTTAGGGGAAAATTTCGCTATGGCTACACCTTC.

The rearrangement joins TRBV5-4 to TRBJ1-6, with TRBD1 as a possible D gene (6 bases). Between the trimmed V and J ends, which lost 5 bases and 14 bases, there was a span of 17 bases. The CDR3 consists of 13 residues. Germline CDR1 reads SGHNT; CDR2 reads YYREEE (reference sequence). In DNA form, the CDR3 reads TGTGCCAGCAGGATAAAGCCAGAGGGGGCCCTCCACTTT. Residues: CASRIKPEGALHF.

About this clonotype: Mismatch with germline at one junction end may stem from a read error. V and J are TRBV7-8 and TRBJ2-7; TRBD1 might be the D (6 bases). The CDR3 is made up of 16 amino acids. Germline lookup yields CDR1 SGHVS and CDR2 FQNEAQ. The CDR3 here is CASSLGTGFGFYEQHF. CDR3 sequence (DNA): TGTGCCAGCAGCTTAGGTACAGGGTTTGGGTTCTACGAGCAGCACTTC.

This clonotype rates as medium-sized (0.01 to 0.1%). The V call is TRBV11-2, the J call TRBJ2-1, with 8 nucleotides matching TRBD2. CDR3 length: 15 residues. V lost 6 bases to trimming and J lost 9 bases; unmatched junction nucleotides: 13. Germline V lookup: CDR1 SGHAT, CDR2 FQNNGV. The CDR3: CASSPPGLVGIEQFF. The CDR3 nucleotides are TGTGCCAGCAGTCCTCCGGGACTAGTAGGCATTGAGCAGTTCTTC.

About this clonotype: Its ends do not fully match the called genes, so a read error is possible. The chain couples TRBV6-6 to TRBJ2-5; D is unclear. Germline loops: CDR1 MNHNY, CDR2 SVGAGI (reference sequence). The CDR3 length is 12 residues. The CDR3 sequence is CVSSMTVETQYF. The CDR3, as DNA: TGTGTCAGCAGCATGACGGTAGAGACCCAGTACTTC.

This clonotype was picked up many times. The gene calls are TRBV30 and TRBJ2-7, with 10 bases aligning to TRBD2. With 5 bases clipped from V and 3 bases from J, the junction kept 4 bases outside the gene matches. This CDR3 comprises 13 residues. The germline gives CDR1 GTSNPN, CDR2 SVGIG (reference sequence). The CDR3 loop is CAWEREGLYEQYF. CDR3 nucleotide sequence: TGTGCCTGGGAGCGGGAGGGCCTCTACGAGCAGTACTTC.